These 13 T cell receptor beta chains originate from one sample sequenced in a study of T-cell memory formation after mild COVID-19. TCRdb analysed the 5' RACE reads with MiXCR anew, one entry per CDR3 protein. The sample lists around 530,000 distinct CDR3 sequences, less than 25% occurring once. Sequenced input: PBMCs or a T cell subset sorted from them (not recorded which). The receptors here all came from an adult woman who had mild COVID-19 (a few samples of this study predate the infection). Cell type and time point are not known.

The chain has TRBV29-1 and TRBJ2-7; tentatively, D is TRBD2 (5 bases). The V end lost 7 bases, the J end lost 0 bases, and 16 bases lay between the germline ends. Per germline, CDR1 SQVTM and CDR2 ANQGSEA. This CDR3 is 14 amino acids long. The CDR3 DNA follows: TGCAGCGCGGACCGGACGGGGAGCTCCTACGAGCAGTACTTC. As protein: CSADRTGSSYEQYF.

The CDR3 DNA follows: TGCGCCAGCAGCTTGGTCGTAGGGCATCGCAATGAGCAGTTCTTC. It encodes CASSLVVGHRNEQFF. The rearrangement uses TRBV5-1 and TRBJ2-1; D is unclear. This CDR3 contains 15 residues. V was trimmed by 0 bases and J by 6 bases, leaving 13 bases between them. The germline V gene encodes CDR1 SGHRS and CDR2 YFSETQ.

The CDR3 here is CSARVSGSYEQYF. In DNA form, the CDR3 reads TGCAGTGCTAGAGTTTCGGGGTCCTACGAGCAGTACTTC. The chain combines TRBV20-1 with TRBJ2-7, with TRBD2 as a possible D gene (5 bases). The CDR3 is 13 amino acids. CDR1 and CDR2 from the germline V gene are DFQATT and SNEGSKA (reference sequence). Trimming cost V 1 base and J 1 base, with 8 bases left between them.

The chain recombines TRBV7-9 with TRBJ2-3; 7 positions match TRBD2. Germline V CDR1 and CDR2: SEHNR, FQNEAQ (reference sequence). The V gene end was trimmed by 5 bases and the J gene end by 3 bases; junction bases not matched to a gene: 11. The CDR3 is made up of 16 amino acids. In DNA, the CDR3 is TGTGCCAGCAGCCCAATGGCGGGAGAGAAGACAGATACGCAGTATTTT. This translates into CASSPMAGEKTDTQYF.

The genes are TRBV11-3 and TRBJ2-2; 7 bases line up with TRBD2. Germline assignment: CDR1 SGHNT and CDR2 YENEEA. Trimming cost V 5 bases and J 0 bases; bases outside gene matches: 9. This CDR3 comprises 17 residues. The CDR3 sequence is CASSLLAGPANTGELFF. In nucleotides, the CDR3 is TGTGCCAGCAGCCTCTTAGCGGGCCCCGCGAACACCGGGGAGCTGTTTTTT.

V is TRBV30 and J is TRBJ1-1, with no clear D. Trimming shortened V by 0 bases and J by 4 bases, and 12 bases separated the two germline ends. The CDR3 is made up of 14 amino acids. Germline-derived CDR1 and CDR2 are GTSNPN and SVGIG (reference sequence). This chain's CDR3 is CAWSVRGLGTEAFF. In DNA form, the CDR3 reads TGTGCCTGGAGTGTTAGAGGGCTGGGCACTGAAGCTTTCTTT.

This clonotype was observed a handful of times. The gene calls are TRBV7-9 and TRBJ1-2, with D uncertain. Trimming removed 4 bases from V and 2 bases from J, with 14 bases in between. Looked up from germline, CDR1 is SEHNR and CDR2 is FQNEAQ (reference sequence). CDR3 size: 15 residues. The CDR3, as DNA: TGTGCCAGCAGCTACCCTTTGACCGAAAACTATGGCTACACCTTC. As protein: CASSYPLTENYGYTF.

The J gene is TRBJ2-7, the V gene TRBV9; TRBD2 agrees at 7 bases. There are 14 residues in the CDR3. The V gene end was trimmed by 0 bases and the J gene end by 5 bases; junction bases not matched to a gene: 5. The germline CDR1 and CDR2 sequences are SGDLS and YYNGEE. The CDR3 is CASSVGGRMDEQYF. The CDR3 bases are TGTGCCAGCAGCGTAGGCGGGAGAATGGACGAGCAGTACTTC.

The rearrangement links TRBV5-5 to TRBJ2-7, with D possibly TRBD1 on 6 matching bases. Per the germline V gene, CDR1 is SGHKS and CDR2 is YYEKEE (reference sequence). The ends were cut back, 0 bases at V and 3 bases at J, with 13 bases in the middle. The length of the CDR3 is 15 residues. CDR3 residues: CASSLEGVGYYEQYF. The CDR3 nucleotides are TGTGCCAGCAGCTTGGAGGGGGTAGGTTACTACGAGCAGTACTTC. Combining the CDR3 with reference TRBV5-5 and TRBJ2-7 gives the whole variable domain DAGVTQSPTHLIKTRGQQVTLRCSPISGHKSVSWYQQVLGQGPQFIFQYYEKEERGRGNFPDRFSARQFPNYSSELNVNALLLGDSALYLCASSLEGVGYYEQYFGPGTRLTVT.

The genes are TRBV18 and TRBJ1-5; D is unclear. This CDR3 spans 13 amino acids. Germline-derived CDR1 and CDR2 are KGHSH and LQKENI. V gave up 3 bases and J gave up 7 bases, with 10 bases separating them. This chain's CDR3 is CASSPIPGQPQHF. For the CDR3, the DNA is TGTGCCAGCTCACCGATCCCCGGCCAGCCCCAGCATTTT. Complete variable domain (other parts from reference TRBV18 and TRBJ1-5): NAGVMQNPRHLVRRRGQEARLRCSPMKGHSHVYWYRQLPEEGLKFMVYLQKENIIDESGMPKERFSAEFPKEGPSILRIQQVVRGDSAAYFCASSPIPGQPQHFGDGTRLSIL.

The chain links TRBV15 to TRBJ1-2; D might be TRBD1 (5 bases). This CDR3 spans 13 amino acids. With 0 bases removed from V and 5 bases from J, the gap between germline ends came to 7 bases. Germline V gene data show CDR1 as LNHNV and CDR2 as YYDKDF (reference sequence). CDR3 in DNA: TGTGCCACCAGCAGAGAAAGACAGTATGGCTACACCTTC. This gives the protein CATSRERQYGYTF.

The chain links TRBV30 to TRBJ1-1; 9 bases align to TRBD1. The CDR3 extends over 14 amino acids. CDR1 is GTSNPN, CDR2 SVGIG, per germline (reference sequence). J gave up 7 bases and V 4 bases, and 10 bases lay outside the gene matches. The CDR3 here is CAWTTGTGRVEAFF. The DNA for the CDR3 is TGTGCCTGGACTACCGGGACAGGGAGGGTTGAAGCTTTCTTT.

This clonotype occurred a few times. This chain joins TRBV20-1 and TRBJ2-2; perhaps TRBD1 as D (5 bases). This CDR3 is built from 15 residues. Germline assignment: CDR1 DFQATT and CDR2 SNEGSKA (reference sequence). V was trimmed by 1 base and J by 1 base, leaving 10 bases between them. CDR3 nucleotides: TGCAGTGCTAGAGGCAGGGAAGGGAACACCGGGGAGCTGTTTTTT. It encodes CSARGREGNTGELFF.